In its sample, the clone carrying this T cell receptor (beta chain) was seen a few times. Its antigen is currently unknown. This table comes from immunoSEQ multiplex PCR, and its TCRdb copy is limited to in-frame clones, with some not included. The data hold about 15,000 clones, with 84% observed a single time. This entry comes from a study of T cells after posttransplantation cyclophosphamide. Findings and limits, study-wide: Skin or GI-infiltrating T cells shared few TRB sequences with blood.

Germline assignment: CDR1 MNHNS and CDR2 SASEGT. The V end lost 7 bases, the J end lost 0 bases, and 10 bases lay between the germline ends. The CDR3 length is 14 residues. Control samples came 1 year after myeloablative marrow transplants with methotrexate plus calcineurin inhibitor. The specimen comprised PBMCs, sampled 371 days after allogeneic stem cell transplant with calcineurin inhibitor and methotrexate. The gene calls are TRBV6-1 and TRBJ1-3, with D possibly matching TRBD1 (6 bases). The sequence derives from a male patient aged 18 to 29 who received an allogeneic stem cell transplant from a related donor, was CMV-positive, and had no GVHD. Some T cells may have originated in the graft donor. CDR3 sequence (DNA): TGTGCCAGCACCTCAGGGGCCTCTGGAAACACCATATATTTT. Its translation: CASTSGASGNTIYF.